The next 9 T cell receptor beta chains were all read from a single sample in a study of cytomegalovirus exposure and HLA in healthy donors. With 60 Vbeta and 13 Jbeta primers, the PCR was carried out. The data were produced by immunoSEQ multiplex PCR, yet TCRdb's version contains in-frame clones alone and is incomplete. This repertoire shows around 200,000 clones, less than 80% found once; its top ten account for 0.22%. Material for sequencing was PBMCs. Every receptor here comes from a girl aged 2 to 10 in good health and CMV-seronegative.

Worth noting for this clone: Within the sample, other DNA sequences also encode this same CDR3. This chain links TRBV5-4 with TRBJ2-5; a possible D gene is TRBD2 (6 bases). The CDR3 has 13 amino acids. CDR1 is SGHNT and CDR2 is YYREEE in the germline V gene (reference sequence). V lost 1 base and J lost 2, with 6 bases in between. The CDR3 protein is CASSLSGQETQYF. DNA for the CDR3: TGTGCCAGCAGCTTGAGCGGGCAAGAGACCCAGTACTTC.

The chain has TRBV27 and TRBJ1-2, with 7 nucleotides matching TRBD1. The CDR3 has 13 amino acids. J was trimmed by 7 bases and V by 7 bases; bases with no gene match: 9. CDR1 MNHEY and CDR2 SMNVEV come from the germline V gene (reference sequence). CDR3 in DNA: TGTGCCAGCACCAAAAGAGGGGGCGTTGGCTACACCTTC. Protein: CASTKRGGVGYTF.

This chain connects TRBV5-1 to TRBJ2-1; 7 nucleotides match TRBD2. The CDR3 sequence is 17 residues long. The V and J ends lost 0 bases and 6 bases, in that order; junction bases with no gene match: 12. Looked up from germline, CDR1 is SGHRS and CDR2 is YFSETQ. The CDR3 is CASSLVSGGSLSNEQFF. CDR3 DNA: TGCGCCAGCAGCTTGGTTAGCGGCGGGAGTCTCTCCAATGAGCAGTTCTTC.

The rearrangement links TRBV25-1 to TRBJ1-2; a possible D gene is TRBD1 (5 bases). Germline V lookup: CDR1 MGHDK, CDR2 SYGVNS. The CDR3 totals 16 residues. The V end was cut by 5 bases, the J end by 4 bases, with 20 bases between. In DNA, the CDR3 is TGTGCCAGCAGTTCCCCTCGGGGGGTTATGGGCTATGGCTACACCTTC. This gives the protein CASSSPRGVMGYGYTF.

The genes are TRBV4-2 and TRBJ1-2; no firm D call. V was pared by 6 bases and J by 4 bases, with 15 bases between. Germline V lookup: CDR1 LGHNA, CDR2 YNFKEQ. CDR3 length: 14 residues. In DNA form, the CDR3 reads TGTGCCAGCAGTCAAAATCAGGATGGCTATGGCTACACCTTC. It encodes CASSQNQDGYGYTF.

The gene calls are TRBV18 and TRBJ1-1; a weak D match, TRBD1 (5 bases). The germline V and J ends were trimmed by 8 bases and 5 bases, with 12 bases remaining between them. CDR1 is KGHSH and CDR2 is LQKENI in the germline V gene. CDR3 length: 12 amino acids. DNA of the CDR3: TGTGCCAGCGCAGTACAGGTAACTGAAGCTTTCTTT. As protein: CASAVQVTEAFF.

This chain connects TRBV27 to TRBJ2-7; 10 positions match TRBD2. The CDR3 has 19 amino acids. Germline V gene sequence: CDR1 MNHEY, CDR2 SMNVEV (reference sequence). Losses at the gene ends were 5 bases for V and 3 bases for J; bases not matched to a gene: 19. CDR3 region: CASSPLLGSGGPIGYEQYF. The CDR3, as DNA: TGTGCCAGCAGTCCCCTCTTGGGTAGCGGGGGGCCCATTGGCTACGAGCAGTACTTC.

The chain is built from TRBV5-4 and TRBJ1-1, with a weak D call TRBD1 (5 bases). The CDR3 is made up of 15 amino acids. V lost 0 bases and J 4 bases, leaving 13 bases between the germline ends. Per the germline V gene, CDR1 is SGHNT and CDR2 is YYREEE (reference sequence). DNA for the CDR3: TGTGCCAGCAGCTTGGCGGGACGCGGGAGCACTGAAGCTTTCTTT. Its translation: CASSLAGRGSTEAFF.

J is TRBJ2-7 and V is TRBV7-2; 8 bases are a match to TRBD2. V gave up 4 bases and J gave up 3 bases; unmatched junction bases: 8. Germline assignment: CDR1 SGHTA and CDR2 FQGNSA. The CDR3 is 15 amino acids. The DNA of the CDR3 is TGTGCCAGCAGCTACCTATTAGCGGGGCTCTACGAGCAGTACTTC. Amino acid sequence: CASSYLLAGLYEQYF. Using reference TRBV7-2 and TRBJ2-7 for the parts outside the CDR3, the full variable domain is GAGVSQSPSNKVTEKGKDVELRCDPISGHTALYWYRQSLGQGLEFLIYFQGNSAPDKSGLPSDRFSAERTGGSVSTLTIQRTQQEDSAVYLCASSYLLAGLYEQYFGPGTRLTVT.